This T cell receptor beta chain was identified in a study of T cells after yellow fever vaccination. Many counts were recorded for this clonotype. TCRdb called the 5' RACE reads again in MiXCR, with one record for every CDR3 protein. Here the sample spans around 65,000 distinct CDR3 sequences, approximately 5% being singletons. This CDR3 contains 18 residues. Germline V gene data show CDR1 as SGHVS and CDR2 as FQNEAQ. Trimming left V 0 bases short and J 0 bases short, with 14 bases between. This sequence originates from a man aged 18-30 years who received the YFV17D yellow fever vaccine. The V and J genes are TRBV7-8 and TRBJ1-4, with D unresolved. The sequencing used CD4+ T cells sorted from PBMCs, collected roughly 14 days after the first yellow fever vaccination. CDR3 in amino acids: CASSLARFFPSTNEKLFF. CDR3 bases: TGTGCCAGCAGCTTAGCGAGGTTTTTCCCCTCAACTAATGAAAAACTGTTTTTT.